This TCR beta chain was captured in a study of blood T cell repertoires in COVID-19. Trimming cost V 4 bases and J 1 base; bases outside gene matches: 4. The CDR3 contains 14 residues. Germline V gene data show CDR1 as GTSNPN and CDR2 as SVGIG (reference sequence). The repertoire was sequenced with immunoSEQ multiplex PCR; TCRdb's copy has only in-frame clones and lacks some. The sample holds tens of thousands of clones; approximately 89% are singletons and the top ten take roughly 4.5%. In its sample, this clone was seen once. The sequence came from a woman between 45 and 65 years old with active COVID-19. The sequenced sample consisted of peripheral blood. This sequence joins TRBV30 and TRBJ1-5, with TRBD1 matching 7 bases. The CDR3 sequence is CAWTKDRSNQPQHF. CDR3 DNA sequence: TGTGCCTGGACCAAGGACAGGAGCAATCAGCCCCAGCATTTT.